The subject of this entry is one T cell receptor beta chain. These data belong to a study of Ad26.COV2.S vaccination and SARS-CoV-2 variants. At the level of the study: Vaccine-arm donor from the placebo-controlled COV1001 Ad26.COV2.S trial.

The method was immunoSEQ multiplex PCR; TCRdb's version includes in-frame clones alone and lacks a portion of them. The sample includes about 250,000 clones, roughly 85% of them seen just once. Treatment: about 20 received Ad26.COV2.S at low or high dose, single or two shots; roughly 5 received placebo; per-sample allocation not given. The investigators took samples on day 63 after the first vaccine or placebo injection. An adult donor aged 18-55 years was enrolled in Boston. Ad26.COV2.S expressed prefusion-stabilized spike from the original Wuhan strain. V gave up 4 bases and J gave up 0 bases; unmatched junction bases: 3. The V gene's germline CDR1 is SGHRS and CDR2 YFSETQ. CDR3 length: 15 amino acids.

This chain joins TRBV5-1 and TRBJ2-2, with TRBD1 matching over 7 bases. The sequence came from a person between 18 and 65 years old who received the Ad26.COV2.S COVID-19 vaccine or a placebo. This specimen consisted of peripheral blood, obtained in a trial of Ad26.COV2.S vaccine versus placebo. CDR3 amino acids: CASSIGTANTGELFF. The CDR3 nucleotides are TGCGCCAGCAGCATCGGGACAGCGAACACCGGGGAGCTGTTTTTT.